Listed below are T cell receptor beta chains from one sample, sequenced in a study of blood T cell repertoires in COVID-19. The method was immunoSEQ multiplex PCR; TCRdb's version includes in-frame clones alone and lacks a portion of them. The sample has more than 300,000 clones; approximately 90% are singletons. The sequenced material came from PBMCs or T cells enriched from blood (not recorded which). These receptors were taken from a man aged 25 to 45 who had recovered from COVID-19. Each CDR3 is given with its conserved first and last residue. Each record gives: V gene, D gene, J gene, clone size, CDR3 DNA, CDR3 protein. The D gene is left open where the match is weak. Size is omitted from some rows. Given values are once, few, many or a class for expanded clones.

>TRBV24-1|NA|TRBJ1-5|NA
TGTGCCACCAGCTTAGGCGGGGGCAGTCAGCCCCAGCATTTT
CATSLGGGSQPQHF
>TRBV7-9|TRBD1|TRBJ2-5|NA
TGTGCCAGCAGCTTCTCCTTAGGCAGGGGGCAAGAGACCCAGTACTTC
CASSFSLGRGQETQYF
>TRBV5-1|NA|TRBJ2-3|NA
TGCGCCAGCAGCTTGGCCTGGGGGCTGGGAGATACGCAGTATTTT
CASSLAWGLGDTQYF
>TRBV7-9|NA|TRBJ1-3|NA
TGTGCCAGCAGTCTTACAGGGACTGGAAACACCATATATTTT
CASSLTGTGNTIYF
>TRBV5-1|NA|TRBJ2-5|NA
TGCGCCAGCAGTCGCACAGCCCAAGAGACCCAGTACTTC
CASSRTAQETQYF
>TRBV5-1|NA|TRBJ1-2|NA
TGCGCCAGCAGCTTGGCCGGCGGGGGAGGCTACACCTTC
CASSLAGGGGYTF
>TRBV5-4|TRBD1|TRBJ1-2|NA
TGTGCCATCAGGGGGGGCTATGGCTACACCTTC
CAIRGGYGYTF
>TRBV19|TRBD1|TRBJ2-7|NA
TGTGCCAGTAGTATAAGGGACAGGGGCATCCACGAGCAGTACTTC
CASSIRDRGIHEQYF
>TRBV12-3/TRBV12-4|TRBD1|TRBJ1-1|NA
TGTGCCAGCAGATCGACAGGGTCCACTGAAGCTTTCTTT
CASRSTGSTEAFF
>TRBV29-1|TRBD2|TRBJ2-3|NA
TGCAGCGTTGAAGTTGCATCCGGACTAGCGGGATGGGTAGATACGCAGTATTTT
CSVEVASGLAGWVDTQYF
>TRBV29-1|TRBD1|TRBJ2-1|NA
TGCAGCGTTGACAGGGGGAGACCCGCGGATGAGCAGTTCTTC
CSVDRGRPADEQFF
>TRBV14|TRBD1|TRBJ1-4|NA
TGTGCCAGCAGCCCTTCCCTCGGGACAGGGTATGAAAAACTGTTTTTT
CASSPSLGTGYEKLFF
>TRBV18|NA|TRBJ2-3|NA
TGTGCCAGCTCACCCCCTTTAGCGGGCACAGATACGCAGTATTTT
CASSPPLAGTDTQYF
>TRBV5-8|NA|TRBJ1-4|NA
TGTGCCAGCACCCAAAATGAAAAACTGTTTTTT
CASTQNEKLFF
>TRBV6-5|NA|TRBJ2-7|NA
TGTGCCAGCAGTTCCAGCGGAGCCTCCTACGAGCAGTACTTC
CASSSSGASYEQYF
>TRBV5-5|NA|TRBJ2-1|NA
TGTGCCAGCAGCTTCGGCGGAAGCTCCTACAATGAGCAGTTCTTC
CASSFGGSSYNEQFF
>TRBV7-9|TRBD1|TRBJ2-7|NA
TGTGCCAGCAGCCGGGACAGCTTTTCCTACGAGCAGTACTTC
CASSRDSFSYEQYF
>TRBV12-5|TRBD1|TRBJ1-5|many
TGTGCTAGTGGTTTGGTACTAGGGACAGGGGACAATCAGCCCCAGCATTTT
CASGLVLGTGDNQPQHF
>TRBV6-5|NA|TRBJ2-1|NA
TGTGCCAGCAGTTACAGAGGGCTGAGTGCCTACAATGAGCAGTTCTTC
CASSYRGLSAYNEQFF
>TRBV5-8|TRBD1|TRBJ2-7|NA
TGTGCCAGCAGCCCGCGAGCAGGGGGCAGCGAGCAGTACTTC
CASSPRAGGSEQYF
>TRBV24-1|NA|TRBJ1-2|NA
TGTGCCACCAGTGACCCCGACAGGACCTATGGCTACACCTTC
CATSDPDRTYGYTF
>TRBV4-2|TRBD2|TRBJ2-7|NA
TGTGCCAGCAGCGTCGGGGGGGGACGGAGCATCTACGAGCAGTACTTC
CASSVGGGRSIYEQYF
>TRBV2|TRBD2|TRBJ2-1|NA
TGTGCCAGCAGTGAAGCGCCCGGACTAGCACCGAATCGGGCTTACAATGAGCAGTTCTTC
CASSEAPGLAPNRAYNEQFF
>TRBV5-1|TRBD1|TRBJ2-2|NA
TGCGCCAGCAGTTGGGACAGCGACACCGGGGAGCTGTTTTTT
CASSWDSDTGELFF
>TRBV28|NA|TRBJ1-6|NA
TGTGCCAGCAGTTCTCACACAGGGCCTTCACCCCTCCACTTT
CASSSHTGPSPLHF
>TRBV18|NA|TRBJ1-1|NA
TGTGCCAGCTCACATGACAGGAACACTGAAGCTTTCTTT
CASSHDRNTEAFF
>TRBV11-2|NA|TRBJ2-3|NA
TGTGCCAGCAGCGACCGACCCGAGCGGGATACGCAGTATTTT
CASSDRPERDTQYF
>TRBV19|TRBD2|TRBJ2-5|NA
TGTGCCAGTAGTGCCCGGACTAGAGCTGAGACCCAGTACTTC
CASSARTRAETQYF
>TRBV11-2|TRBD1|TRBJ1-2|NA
TGTGCCAGCTCGTCCCCGACAGGGGGCGCCTATGGCTACACCTTC
CASSSPTGGAYGYTF
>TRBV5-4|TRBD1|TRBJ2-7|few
TGTGCCAGCAGCTTAGGGGACAGTTCCTACGAGCAGTACTTC
CASSLGDSSYEQYF
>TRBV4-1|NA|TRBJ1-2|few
TGCGCCAGCAGCCCAGGCCAAACAGGGAACTATGGCTACACCTTC
CASSPGQTGNYGYTF
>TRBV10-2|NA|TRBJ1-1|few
TGCGCCAGCAAGAGTGGCGGCCAGGAAGCTTTCTTT
CASKSGGQEAFF
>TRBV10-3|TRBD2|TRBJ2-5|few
TGTGCCATCAGTGAGTCTTTGACTAGCGGGAGTAGAGAGACCCAGTACTTC
CAISESLTSGSRETQYF
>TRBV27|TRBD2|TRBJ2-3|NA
TGTGCCAGCAGTTTTAGCGGGAGTAACACAGATACGCAGTATTTT
CASSFSGSNTDTQYF
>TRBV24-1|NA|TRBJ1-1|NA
TGTGCCACCAGTTTGTCAGGGAAGAACACTGAAGCTTTCTTT
CATSLSGKNTEAFF
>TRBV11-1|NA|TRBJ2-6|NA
TGTGCCAGCAGCTTAAGCCCGAGGTATGGGGCCAACGTCCTGACTTTC
CASSLSPRYGANVLTF
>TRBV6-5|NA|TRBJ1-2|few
TGTGCCAGCAGTTACAGGCCAGCCGACTCCTATGGCTACACCTTC
CASSYRPADSYGYTF
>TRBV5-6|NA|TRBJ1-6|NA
TGTGCCAGCAGCCTGACGGACATCTCCTATAATTCACCCCTCCACTTT
CASSLTDISYNSPLHF
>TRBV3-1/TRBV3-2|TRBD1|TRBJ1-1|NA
TGTGCCAGCAGCCAAGATTTCAGGACAGGGGAGACTGAAGCTTTCTTT
CASSQDFRTGETEAFF
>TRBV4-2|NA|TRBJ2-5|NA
TGTGCCAGCAGCCAAGGTCGGCAGGATAGTCCGTCCCAGTACTTC
CASSQGRQDSPSQYF
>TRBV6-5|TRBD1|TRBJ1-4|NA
TGTGCCAGCAGAGATCTGGACAGGAGTAATGAAAAACTGTTTTTT
CASRDLDRSNEKLFF
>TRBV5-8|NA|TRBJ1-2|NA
TGTGCCAGCAGCTTGGCTGTGGGCAGAGCTAACTATGGCTACACCTTC
CASSLAVGRANYGYTF
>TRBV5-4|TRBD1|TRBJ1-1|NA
TGTGCCAGCAGCCCGACAGGGGTCACTGAAGCTTTCTTT
CASSPTGVTEAFF
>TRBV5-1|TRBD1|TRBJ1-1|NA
TGCGCCAGCAGCTTGTACGGACAGGGGGCCTACACTGAAGCTTTCTTT
CASSLYGQGAYTEAFF
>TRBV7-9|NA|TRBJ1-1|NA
TGTGCCAGCAGCTTAGGCCGGGCTGAAGCTTTCTTT
CASSLGRAEAFF
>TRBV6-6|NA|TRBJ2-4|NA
TGTGCCAGCAGTTCAACAGGTAGCTTAGCCAAAAACATTCAGTACTTC
CASSSTGSLAKNIQYF
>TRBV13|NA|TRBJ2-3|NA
TGTGCCAGCAGCTTAATTGGGGGGGCGCACACAGATACGCAGTATTTT
CASSLIGGAHTDTQYF
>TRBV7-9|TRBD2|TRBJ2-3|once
TGTGCCAGCAGCTTAGGTGGGAGGGCCGCCACAGATACGCAGTATTTT
CASSLGGRAATDTQYF
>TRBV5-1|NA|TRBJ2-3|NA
TGCGCCAGCAGCTTGGCCGGACAGACAGATACGCAGTATTTT
CASSLAGQTDTQYF
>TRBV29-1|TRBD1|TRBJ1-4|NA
TGCAGCGTCAGGACAGGGGAAAAACTGTTTTTT
CSVRTGEKLFF
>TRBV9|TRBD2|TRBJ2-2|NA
TGTGCCAGCAGCAGCGGGGAGAGGCTCACCGGGGAGCTGTTTTTT
CASSSGERLTGELFF
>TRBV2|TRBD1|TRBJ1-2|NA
TGTGCCAGCAGGGGACAGGGCACAGCCTCCTCTAACTATGGCTACACCTTC
CASRGQGTASSNYGYTF
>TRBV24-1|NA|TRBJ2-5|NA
TGTGCCACCAGTGATATTCCCAGGGGGGAAAACCAAGAGACCCAGTACTTC
CATSDIPRGENQETQYF
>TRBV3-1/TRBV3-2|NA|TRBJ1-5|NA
TGTGCCAGCAGCCTTCGGCTCGACAGTAATCAGCCCCAGCATTTT
CASSLRLDSNQPQHF
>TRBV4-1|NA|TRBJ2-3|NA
TGCGCCAGCAGCCAAGATGACACGGGGAGGCCATACACAGATACGCAGTATTTT
CASSQDDTGRPYTDTQYF
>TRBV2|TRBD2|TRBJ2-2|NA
TGTGCCAGCAGGAACGGGCTAGCGGGGAACACCGGGGAGCTGTTTTTT
CASRNGLAGNTGELFF
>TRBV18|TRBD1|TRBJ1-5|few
TGTGCCAGCTCACCCGGACAGGGCCTCAATCAGCCCCAGCATTTT
CASSPGQGLNQPQHF
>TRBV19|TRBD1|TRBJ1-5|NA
TGTGCCAGTAGTATCAAGGACAGGGCAGGGTGGCTTGGTCAGCCCCAGCATTTT
CASSIKDRAGWLGQPQHF
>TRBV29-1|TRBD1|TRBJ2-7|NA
TGCAGCGTCCCAGGGACAGGGAGCTCCTACGAGCAGTACTTC
CSVPGTGSSYEQYF